The clone carrying this T cell receptor beta chain appeared a few times. Its target is not known. The sample is drawn from a study of blood T cells in healthy people across ages. V lost 7 bases and J 13 bases, leaving 14 bases between the germline ends. Germline V gene data show CDR1 as SNHLY and CDR2 as FYNNEI. The CDR3 has 11 residues. Study-level points and caveats: Age showed a roughly linear inverse relationship with TCR beta diversity per million T cells. There were more naive CD4+ cells and higher diversity in long-lived donors than in aged donors. Donor CMV status was unknown, possibly confounding expanded clonotype changes.

A second about 6 to 12 cycle PCR used barcoded and J-beta primers. TCRdb recomputed calls from the 5' RACE reads with MiXCR, one row per CDR3 protein. The repertoire holds about 1,800,000 distinct CDR3 sequences, with 28% as singletons. The genes are TRBV2 and TRBJ2-1, with D uncertain. The sequence was obtained from a woman in her 30s in good health. Specimen: blood. The CDR3 bases are TGTGCCAGCACTAGTTCCATAATTCAGTTCTTC. Its translation: CASTSSIIQFF.